The 4 T cell receptor beta chains reported below all come from one sample, sequenced in a study of cytomegalovirus exposure and HLA in healthy donors. Use of 60 Vbeta and 13 Jbeta primers characterized the PCR. Sequencing was performed with immunoSEQ multiplex PCR; in TCRdb, only in-frame clones are kept and a portion is missing. The sample lists roughly 150,000 clones; 64% were seen once. Sequencing used PBMCs. These receptors all come from a woman aged 30 to 39 in good health and CMV-seropositive.

The chain recombines TRBV5-1 with TRBJ1-2, with 9 bases fitting TRBD1. The junction had 6 bases not matched to a gene; V was cut back by 4 bases and J by 8 bases. From germline, CDR1 is SGHRS and CDR2 YFSETQ. This CDR3 contains 13 residues. The CDR3: CASSKGQGDGYTF. The CDR3 nucleotides are TGCGCCAGCAGCAAGGGACAGGGAGACGGCTACACCTTC.

This chain uses TRBV7-6 with TRBJ1-2, with 7 bases fitting TRBD1. Germline CDR1 is SGHVS and CDR2 is FNYEAQ. The ends lost 5 bases at V and 3 bases at J; junction bases unmatched: 9. The CDR3 sequence is 15 residues long. CDR3 protein: CASSPTHDRDYGYTF. CDR3 DNA: TGTGCCAGCAGCCCAACCCACGACAGGGACTATGGCTACACCTTC.

The CDR3, as DNA: TGTGCCAGCTCACCCTTGGACAGGGAGGGCTACACCTTC. Translation: CASSPLDREGYTF. This chain uses TRBV18 with TRBJ1-2, with TRBD1 matching over 8 bases. V was clipped by 3 bases and J by 8 bases; unmatched bases: 5. The CDR3 contains 13 residues. From germline, CDR1 is KGHSH and CDR2 LQKENI.

Turning to this clone: The junction and the germline gene differ at one end; a read error may be behind it. Within the sample, other DNA sequences also encode this same CDR3. The rearrangement joins TRBV4-1 to TRBJ1-6; D is undetermined. CDR1 is MGHRA, CDR2 YSYEKL, per germline. The CDR3 length is 17 residues. This CDR3 is CASSQDRRSVYNSPLHF. DNA for the CDR3: TGCGCCAGCAGCCAAGATCGCAGGTCGGTTTATAATTCCCCCCTCCACTTT.